These 9 T cell receptor beta chains were sequenced from one sample in a study of blood T cells in healthy people across ages. Through a sample-barcoded 5' primer and a J-beta primer mix, a second PCR was run for roughly 6 to 11 cycles. TCRdb re-called the 5' RACE reads through MiXCR, storing one row per CDR3 protein. The profile covers 450,000 to 700,000 distinct CDR3 sequences, with 27% appearing a single time and approximately 17% taken by the ten largest. Sequencing was done on a sample of blood. The source is a woman aged 70-85 years in good health.

This clonotype was picked up a small number of times. This sequence joins TRBV6-1 and TRBJ2-7; D unclear. CDR1 and CDR2 (germline): MNHNS, SASEGT. Trimming cost V 1 base and J 3 bases, with 16 bases left between them. The CDR3 covers 16 residues. CDR3 bases: TGTGCCAGCAGTGAAGGACCCCTTAGCAAATTCTACGAGCAGTACTTC. This codes for CASSEGPLSKFYEQYF.

This rearrangement joins TRBV12-3 or TRBV12-4 to TRBJ2-1; 10 bases fit TRBD2. Losses at the gene ends were 8 bases for V and 8 bases for J; bases not matched to a gene: 12. The CDR3 sequence is 15 residues long. This CDR3 is CASSLKSGGAHEQFF. CDR3 sequence (DNA): TGTGCCAGCTCCCTAAAAAGCGGGGGGGCCCATGAGCAGTTCTTC.

This clonotype was detected only once. The J gene is TRBJ2-3, the V gene TRBV12-3 or TRBV12-4, with 10 nucleotides matching TRBD2. V was clipped by 6 bases and J by 6 bases; unmatched bases: 6. The CDR3 runs 14 residues. DNA for the CDR3: TGTGCCAGCAGAAAAAGCGGGGGGGCTGATACGCAGTATTTT. It specifies CASRKSGGADTQYF.

The chain carries TRBV24-1 and TRBJ2-5; 10 bases agree with TRBD2. Germline V gene data show CDR1 as KGHDR and CDR2 as SFDVKD. This CDR3 has 16 amino acids. With 4 bases clipped from V and 5 bases from J, the junction kept 9 bases outside the gene matches. The CDR3 protein is CATSDERGGSYETQYF. CDR3 in DNA: TGTGCCACCAGTGACGAGCGGGGGGGCTCGTATGAGACCCAGTACTTC.

The chain couples TRBV5-1 to TRBJ2-1; 9 nucleotides line up with TRBD1. J lost 8 bases, V lost 1 base, and 4 bases had no gene match. The CDR3 is made up of 14 amino acids. Per germline, CDR1 SGHRS and CDR2 YFSETQ. DNA of the CDR3: TGCGCCAGCAGCTTGATCACAGGGGGCGATGAGCAGTTCTTC. It translates to CASSLITGGDEQFF.

V and J are TRBV11-2 and TRBJ2-3, with TRBD2 matching over 10 bases. The J segment lost 0 bases and the V segment lost 4 bases, leaving 4 bases of the junction unmatched. The CDR3 is 16 residues long. Germline assignment: CDR1 SGHAT and CDR2 FQNNGV. For the CDR3, the DNA is TGTGCCAGCAGCTGGGGACTAGCGTTTAGCACAGATACGCAGTATTTT. Its translation is CASSWGLAFSTDTQYF.

This clonotype appeared a few times. V gene TRBV20-1 combines with J gene TRBJ2-4; D is uncertain. Germline V gene sequence: CDR1 DFQATT, CDR2 SNEGSKA (reference sequence). CDR3 length: 13 amino acids. The CDR3 here is CSGSPGPKNIQYF. In DNA form, the CDR3 reads TGCAGCGGAAGCCCCGGTCCAAAAAACATTCAGTACTTC.

This clonotype turned up a few times. This chain connects TRBV2 to TRBJ1-6; D may be TRBD1 (6 bases). V lost 7 bases, J lost 10 bases, and 14 bases lay in between. Germline V gene lookup returns CDR1 SNHLY and CDR2 FYNNEI. CDR3 length: 13 amino acids. The CDR3 DNA follows: TGTGCCAGCAATTACAGGGTAGGGTCACCCCTCCACTTT. Its translation is CASNYRVGSPLHF.

CDR3 sequence (DNA): TGTGCCAGCAGCCTGACGAGGGGGACCGGGGCCAACGTCCTGACTTTC. Its translation is CASSLTRGTGANVLTF. V usage is TRBV6-2 or TRBV6-3 and J usage is TRBJ2-6; weak D call: TRBD1 (6 bases). Trimming removed 6 bases from V and 4 bases from J, with 16 bases in between. This CDR3 is built from 16 residues. Germline CDR1 is MNHEY and CDR2 is SVGEGT.